This T cell receptor (beta chain) was obtained from a study of blood T cell repertoires in COVID-19. Across the study: The study drew acute and convalescent COVID-19 samples from the United States, Italy and Spain. T cells, B-cell-depleted T cells, or PBMCs provided the cDNA or gDNA that served as material.

V was clipped by 6 bases and J by 7 bases; unmatched bases: 8. The CDR3 contains 15 residues. Per germline, CDR1 SGHRS and CDR2 YFSETQ. In the original workflow: Estimates of nucleated cell counts were drawn from the amplification of reference gene primers. Measured with immunoSEQ multiplex PCR; TCRdb has only the in-frame clones, and not every one. Clone size and the V and J calls come from that table; the DNA yielded D and trimming. The repertoire has about 160,000 clones, around 85% of them found once; the top ten carry roughly 3.3%. Material for sequencing was peripheral blood. The chain couples TRBV5-1 to TRBJ2-1; 12 positions match TRBD2. The receptor was derived from a man between 65 and 85 years old with acute or convalescent COVID-19. Here the CDR3 DNA reads TGCGCCAGCACCCTAGCGGGAGGGCCGGGGAATGAGCAGTTCTTC. It specifies CASTLAGGPGNEQFF. The whole variable domain, remainder taken from reference TRBV5-1 and TRBJ2-1, is KAGVTQTPRYLIKTRGQQVTLSCSPISGHRSVSWYQQTPGQGLQFLFEYFSETQRNKGNFPGRFSGRQFSNSRSEMNVSTLELGDSALYLCASTLAGGPGNEQFFGPGTRLTVL.